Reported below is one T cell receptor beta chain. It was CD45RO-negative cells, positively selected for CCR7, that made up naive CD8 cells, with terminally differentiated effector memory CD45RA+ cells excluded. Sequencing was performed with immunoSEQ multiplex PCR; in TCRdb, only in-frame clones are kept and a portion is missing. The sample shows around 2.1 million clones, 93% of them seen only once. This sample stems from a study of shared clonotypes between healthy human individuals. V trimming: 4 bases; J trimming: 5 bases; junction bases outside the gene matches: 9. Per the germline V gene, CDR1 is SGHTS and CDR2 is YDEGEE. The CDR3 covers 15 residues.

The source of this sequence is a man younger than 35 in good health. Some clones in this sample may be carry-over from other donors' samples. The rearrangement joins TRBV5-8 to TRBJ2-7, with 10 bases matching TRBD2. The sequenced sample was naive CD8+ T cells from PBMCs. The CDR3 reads CASSGRGLAINEQYF. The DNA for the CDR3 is TGTGCCAGCAGCGGGCGGGGACTAGCGATCAACGAGCAGTACTTC. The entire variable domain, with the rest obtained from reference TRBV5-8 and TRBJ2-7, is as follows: EAGVTQSPTHLIKTRGQQATLRCSPISGHTSVYWYQQALGLGLQFLLWYDEGEERNRGNFPPRFSGRQFPNYSSELNVNALELEDSALYLCASSGRGLAINEQYFGPGTRLTVT.